The present entry profiles one T cell receptor (beta chain) with its context. The entry originates in a study of control samples from healthy donors and cancer patients. Only in-frame clones appear in the TCRdb table, and some are missing; sequencing was by immunoSEQ multiplex PCR. The data show 90,000 to 100,000 clones, roughly 83% seen once. The ends lost 5 bases at V and 2 bases at J; junction bases unmatched: 2. The CDR3 is made up of 15 amino acids. Germline V CDR1 and CDR2: SGHNT, YYREEE (reference sequence). The TCR originated in a woman in her twenties or thirties in good health. The sample was blood. The J gene is TRBJ2-5, the V gene TRBV5-4, with 14 bases matching TRBD2. As DNA, the CDR3 is TGTGCCAGCAGACGGACTAGCGGGGGGCAAGAGACCCAGTACTTC. Its protein product is CASRRTSGGQETQYF.